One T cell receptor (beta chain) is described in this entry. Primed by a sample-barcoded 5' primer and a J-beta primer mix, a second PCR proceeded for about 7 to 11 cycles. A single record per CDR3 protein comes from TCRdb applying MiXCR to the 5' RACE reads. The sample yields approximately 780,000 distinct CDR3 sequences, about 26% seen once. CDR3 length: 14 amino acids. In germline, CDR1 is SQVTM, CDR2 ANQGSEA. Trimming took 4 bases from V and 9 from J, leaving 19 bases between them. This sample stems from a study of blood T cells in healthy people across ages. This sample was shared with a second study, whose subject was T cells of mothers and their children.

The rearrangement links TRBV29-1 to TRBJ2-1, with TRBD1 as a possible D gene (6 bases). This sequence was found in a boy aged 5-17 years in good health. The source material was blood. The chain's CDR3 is CSVASGQLDGEQFF. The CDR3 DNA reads TGCAGCGTTGCTTCTGGACAGTTAGATGGTGAGCAGTTCTTC.